The 22 T cell receptor beta chains below all came from one sample that was sequenced in a study of CD8+CD57+ T cells in acquired aplastic anemia. All sequencing subjects had displayed CD8+CD57+ cell expansion on flow cytometry. CDR3 and TCR beta VDJ profiling relied on a genomic DNA template. TCRdb ran MiXCR on the reads and lists one entry per CDR3 protein. The table lists 150,000 or so distinct CDR3 sequences, 48% of them singletons. Source material: sorted CD4+, CD8+, or CD8+CD57+ T cells (not recorded which) from PBMCs. The receptors here all came from a human donor with aplastic anemia.

J is TRBJ2-7 and V is TRBV15, with D perhaps matching TRBD2 (5 bases). The ends were cut back, 5 bases at V and 7 bases at J, with 15 bases in the middle. The V gene's germline CDR1 is LNHNV and CDR2 YYDKDF (reference sequence). The CDR3 is 13 residues long. CDR3 bases: TGTGCCACCAGCCAGGACGAGGGTTGGGAGCAGTACTTC. This sequence encodes CATSQDEGWEQYF.

This clonotype was seen a few times. The V gene is TRBV24-1, the J gene TRBJ2-7; a possible D gene is TRBD2 (5 bases). V was shortened by 5 bases and J by 6 bases, with 13 bases between the two germline ends. The CDR3 is 13 amino acids. In germline, CDR1 is KGHDR, CDR2 SFDVKD. The CDR3: CATSGSGGSEQYF. For the CDR3, the DNA is TGTGCCACCAGTGGATCTGGAGGCAGCGAGCAGTACTTC.

This clonotype was counted many times. The gene calls are TRBV11-2 and TRBJ1-1; unclear D gene. This CDR3 has 12 residues. V lost 6 bases and J 4 bases, leaving 9 bases between the germline ends. Germline assignment: CDR1 SGHAT and CDR2 FQNNGV. The CDR3 protein is CASRVIGTEAFF. Here the CDR3 DNA reads TGTGCCAGCAGAGTGATAGGCACTGAAGCTTTCTTT.

The chain combines TRBV5-1 with TRBJ2-5, with TRBD1 identical over 12 bases. Germline V gene lookup returns CDR1 SGHRS and CDR2 YFSETQ. V lost 0 bases, J lost 4 bases, and 4 bases stayed unmatched. The CDR3 contains 16 residues. The CDR3 DNA sequence: TGCGCCAGCAGCTTGGGGGGGACAGGGGGCCGAGAGACCCAGTACTTC. As protein: CASSLGGTGGRETQYF.

J is TRBJ2-5 and V is TRBV7-2, with D unclear. CDR1 and CDR2 (germline): SGHTA, FQGNSA. Trimming removed 10 bases at V and 2 bases at J, with 8 bases between. The CDR3 contains 11 residues. The CDR3 DNA is TGTGCCATGCGGAGTCAAGAGACCCAGTACTTC. This encodes CAMRSQETQYF.

This clonotype was counted ten times or more. The V gene is TRBV3-1, the J gene TRBJ2-5; D unclear. Germline V gene sequence: CDR1 LGHDT, CDR2 YNNKEL (reference sequence). The CDR3 covers 13 residues. V lost 4 bases and J lost 7, with 13 bases in between. The CDR3 region has the DNA TGTGCCAGCAGCCGGATCTTAAGACGGACCCAGTACTTC. Its protein product is CASSRILRRTQYF.

This clonotype was recorded many times. The chain recombines TRBV12-3 or TRBV12-4 with TRBJ2-3; 8 bases map to TRBD2. The trim removed 6 bases at V and 1 base at J, leaving 12 bases unmatched. The CDR3 has 17 residues. The CDR3 region is CASSPGGGQLGTDTQYF. The CDR3 region has the DNA TGTGCCAGCAGCCCGGGGGGGGGGCAGTTAGGCACAGATACGCAGTATTTT.

This clonotype has a count of ten or more. The chain carries TRBV7-2 and TRBJ2-1; D is unresolved. CDR3 length: 14 residues. CDR1 and CDR2 from the germline V gene are SGHTA and FQGNSA. Trimming removed 8 bases from V and 0 bases from J, with 11 bases in between. This CDR3 reads CASDHGSSYNEQFF. CDR3 bases: TGTGCCAGCGACCACGGCAGCTCCTACAATGAGCAGTTCTTC.

A remark on this clonotype: A much larger clone lies one base from this, so it may be a read error. This chain uses TRBV6-1 with TRBJ1-3, with D hard to call. The V end lost 5 bases, the J end lost 5 bases, and 16 bases lay between the germline ends. The CDR3 covers 15 residues. Per germline, CDR1 MNHNS and CDR2 SASEGT. CDR3 amino acids: CASSPTREGRNTIYF. CDR3 nucleotides: TGTGCCAGCAGTCCCACAAGGGAAGGGAGAAACACCATATATTTT.

Worth noting for this clonotype: A single base separates this from a much larger clone, so it may be a read error. This chain links TRBV4-2 with TRBJ1-1; D not certain. CDR3 length: 15 residues. CDR1 is LGHNA and CDR2 is YNFKEQ in the germline V gene. The V end was cut by 1 base, the J end by 1 base, with 10 bases between. The CDR3 DNA reads TGTGCCAGCAGCCAAGCCAGGCCCACGAACACTGAAGCTTTCTTT. This gives the protein CASSQARPTNTEAFF.

In its sample, this clonotype was seen a few times. The chain carries TRBV20-1 and TRBJ2-3, with D maybe TRBD1 (6 bases). Germline-derived CDR1 and CDR2 are DFQATT and SNEGSKA (reference sequence). Trimming left V 4 bases short and J 2 bases short, with 10 bases between. CDR3 length: 13 residues. Written as DNA, the CDR3 is TGCAGTGCTAAGAGGGGGAACACAGATACGCAGTATTTT. The encoded protein is CSAKRGNTDTQYF.

The chain joins TRBV7-3 to TRBJ2-2; D call uncertain. The CDR3 loop spans 13 amino acids. The ends were cut back, 2 bases at V and 3 bases at J, with 4 bases in the middle. The germline CDR1 and CDR2 sequences are SGHTA and FQGTGA. CDR3 region: CASSLAHTGELFF. The CDR3 DNA reads TGTGCCAGCAGCTTAGCTCACACCGGGGAGCTGTTTTTT.

This clonotype was detected only once. The CDR3 sequence is CASRQGIGEKLFF. CDR3 sequence (DNA): TGTGCCAGCCGGCAGGGAATCGGAGAAAAACTGTTTTTT. The chain is built from TRBV2 and TRBJ1-4, with D possibly matching TRBD1 (5 bases). The CDR3 runs to 13 residues. Between the trimmed V and J ends, which lost 8 bases and 8 bases, there was a span of 15 bases. The germline V gene encodes CDR1 SNHLY and CDR2 FYNNEI.

Of note for this clonotype: A much larger clone differs by one base, so this may be a read error. The J gene is TRBJ2-7, the V gene TRBV20-1; TRBD2 is a possible D gene (6 bases). Germline CDR1 is DFQATT and CDR2 is SNEGSKA (reference sequence). The germline V and J ends were trimmed by 2 bases and 3 bases, with 11 bases remaining between them. CDR3 length: 13 amino acids. The chain's CDR3 is CSARQATSYEQYF. DNA of the CDR3: TGCAGTGCTAGACAAGCGACTAGCTACGAGCAGTACTTC.

CDR3 in DNA: TGTGCCACCGCTATCTACCACGAGCAGTACTTC. It encodes CATAIYHEQYF. The chain uses TRBV2 and TRBJ2-7; D is undetermined. Trimming removed 10 bases at V and 5 bases at J, with 12 bases between. Germline V gene data show CDR1 as SNHLY and CDR2 as FYNNEI. CDR3 length equals 11 residues.

This clonotype has more than one count but fewer than ten. One junction end does not reproduce the germline sequence, and a read error may be involved. This chain links TRBV3-1 with TRBJ2-7, with TRBD2 matching over 9 bases. Germline values: CDR1 LGHDT, CDR2 YNNKEL (reference sequence). The length of the CDR3 is 13 residues. The CDR3 nucleotides are TGTGCCAGCAGCCATAGCGGGAGCTACGAGCAGCACTTC. Translated, it gives CASSHSGSYEQHF.

The genes are TRBV30 and TRBJ2-7; 10 positions agree with TRBD1. This CDR3 has 20 amino acids. Trimming at V came to 2 bases and at J to 3 bases, leaving 22 bases not matched to a gene. Germline CDR1 GTSNPN, CDR2 SVGIG (reference sequence). CDR3 coding DNA: TGTGCCTGGAGTCTCCTTGAGTTGGACAGGGGGGGCCCACTGGACTACGAGCAGTACTTC. Encoded protein: CAWSLLELDRGGPLDYEQYF.

This clonotype appeared a few times. This rearrangement joins TRBV10-1 to TRBJ1-1; possibly TRBD1 for D (6 bases). Deletions cut 0 bases from V and 6 bases from J, with 11 bases between. The length of the CDR3 is 14 residues. CDR1 is WNHNN and CDR2 is SYGVQD in the germline V gene (reference sequence). The CDR3 loop is CASSESRQGSEAFF. CDR3 sequence (DNA): TGCGCCAGCAGTGAGTCGCGGCAGGGGTCTGAAGCTTTCTTT.

The chain carries TRBV2 and TRBJ2-7; 15 nucleotides match TRBD2. Losses at the gene ends were 1 base for V and 12 bases for J; bases not matched to a gene: 7. The CDR3 extends over 15 amino acids. Germline V gives CDR1 SNHLY, CDR2 FYNNEI. The CDR3 loop is CASSEGTSGRAHPYF. The CDR3 coding sequence is TGTGCCAGCAGTGAAGGGACTAGCGGGAGGGCCCACCCGTACTTC.

The chain has TRBV19 and TRBJ1-3, with a tentative D call TRBD1 (5 bases). Germline V gene data show CDR1 as LNHDA and CDR2 as SQIVND (reference sequence). The CDR3 runs 15 residues. The V and J ends lost 3 bases and 0 bases respectively, with 9 bases between them. The CDR3 spells CASSMGGGSGNTIYF. The DNA of the CDR3 is TGTGCCAGTAGTATGGGCGGGGGCTCTGGAAACACCATATATTTT.

In its sample, this clonotype was seen many times. The rearrangement links TRBV24-1 to TRBJ2-7; TRBD1 aligns across 7 bases. V was pared by 3 bases and J by 10 bases, with 17 bases of the junction left unmatched. This CDR3 has 16 residues. Germline V gene sequence: CDR1 KGHDR, CDR2 SFDVKD. The CDR3 bases are TGTGCCACCAGTGATCCAAGGGACAGCCGCGTTGTGAGACAGTACTTC. Translating it yields CATSDPRDSRVVRQYF.

This clonotype was detected ten times or more. This chain uses TRBV5-1 with TRBJ2-7; the D gene is possibly TRBD2 (5 bases). CDR3 size: 14 residues. The V end lost 4 bases, the J end lost 3 bases, and 14 bases lay between the germline ends. Germline V gene lookup returns CDR1 SGHRS and CDR2 YFSETQ. The CDR3, as DNA: TGCGCCAGCAGCGAACTAGGCCCACTCTACGAGCAGTACTTC. Its translation: CASSELGPLYEQYF.